Listed here are 26 T cell receptor beta chains from one sample, sequenced in a study of identical twins. TCRdb reprocessed the 5' RACE reads with MiXCR, giving one entry per CDR3 protein. The sample yields around 340,000 distinct CDR3 sequences, around 9% seen once. Sequenced input: naive T cells sorted from blood. Receptors were obtained from a woman in her forties or fifties in good health.

This clonotype showed up just once. The rearrangement uses TRBV12-3 or TRBV12-4 and TRBJ2-5, with 13 bases that match TRBD2. This CDR3 is 17 amino acids long. Trimming removed 3 bases from V and 5 bases from J; junction bases left unmatched: 9. Here the CDR3 DNA reads TGTGCCAGCAGTTTGTACCTACTAGCGGGAGGGCCCGAGACCCAGTACTTC. Its protein product is CASSLYLLAGGPETQYF.

The genes are TRBV7-9 and TRBJ1-1; D is unclear. V was cut by 0 bases and J by 4 bases, with 12 bases left in between. The CDR3 covers 15 residues. Germline CDR1 is SEHNR and CDR2 is FQNEAQ (reference sequence). The CDR3 DNA reads as TGTGCCAGCAGCTTAGCGTGGGAGGGAGGCACTGAAGCTTTCTTT. This encodes CASSLAWEGGTEAFF.

This chain joins TRBV20-1 and TRBJ2-2; TRBD2 aligns across 7 bases. J gave up 7 bases and V 0 bases, and 8 bases lay outside the gene matches. This CDR3 spans 15 amino acids. Germline V gene lookup returns CDR1 DFQATT and CDR2 SNEGSKA (reference sequence). The CDR3 here is CSAREGASGNGELFF. Written as DNA, the CDR3 is TGCAGTGCTAGAGAGGGCGCTAGCGGTAACGGGGAGCTGTTTTTT.

At least ten counts were recorded for this clonotype. The chain employs TRBV5-1 and TRBJ2-1; TRBD2 aligns across 11 bases. V lost 1 base, J lost 4 bases, and 4 bases stayed unmatched. Germline-derived CDR1 and CDR2 are SGHRS and YFSETQ. CDR3 length: 16 residues. CDR3 bases: TGCGCCAGCAGCTTGCAGACTAGCGGGATATACAATGAGCAGTTCTTC. This gives the protein CASSLQTSGIYNEQFF.

This clonotype was counted a few times. The chain joins TRBV12-3 or TRBV12-4 to TRBJ1-1; 7 nucleotides agree with TRBD1. CDR3 length: 13 amino acids. The J segment lost 1 base and the V segment lost 7 bases, leaving 3 bases of the junction unmatched. CDR3 sequence (DNA): TGTGCCAGCAATAGACAGGGGAACACTGAAGCTTTCTTT. Amino acids: CASNRQGNTEAFF.

The chain uses TRBV9 and TRBJ2-1; 11 bases are a match to TRBD2. J was trimmed by 8 bases and V by 4 bases; bases with no gene match: 14. The CDR3 is 17 residues long. The germline CDR1 and CDR2 sequences are SGDLS and YYNGEE. This CDR3 is CASSPGTSGDLSHEQFF. The CDR3 DNA reads TGTGCCAGCAGCCCCGGGACTAGCGGAGACCTATCTCATGAGCAGTTCTTC.

This clonotype was counted many times. The chain carries TRBV29-1 and TRBJ1-2; weak D call: TRBD1 (6 bases). The CDR3 length is 12 residues. Germline loops: CDR1 SQVTM, CDR2 ANQGSEA. V dropped 5 bases and J dropped 8 bases, with 15 bases sitting between them. This CDR3 is CSVLNREGGYTF. The CDR3 DNA is TGCAGCGTTCTAAACAGGGAGGGCGGCTACACCTTC.

The rearrangement uses TRBV7-9 and TRBJ2-1, with 8 bases that match TRBD1. Trimming removed 5 bases from V and 7 bases from J; junction bases left unmatched: 13. The CDR3 has 16 amino acids. Germline V gene sequence: CDR1 SEHNR, CDR2 FQNEAQ (reference sequence). CDR3 DNA: TGTGCCAGCAGCCCTGGAACCGGGACAGGAATTAATGAGCAGTTCTTC. This encodes CASSPGTGTGINEQFF. The full variable domain, completed using reference TRBV7-9 and TRBJ2-1, is DTGVSQNPRHKITKRGQNVTFRCDPISEHNRLYWYRQTLGQGPEFLTYFQNEAQLEKSRLLSDRFSAERPKGSFSTLEIQRTEQGDSAMYLCASSPGTGTGINEQFFGPGTRLTVL.

The gene calls are TRBV3-1 and TRBJ2-7, with unresolved D. Trimming took 4 bases from V and 4 from J, leaving 14 bases between them. Germline CDR1 LGHDT, CDR2 YNNKEL (reference sequence). The CDR3 consists of 14 residues. DNA of the CDR3: TGTGCCAGCAGCCCCTCATTGTTTGGTTACGAGCAGTACGTC. Protein product: CASSPSLFGYEQYV.

The J gene is TRBJ2-7, the V gene TRBV7-9; tentative D call: TRBD1 (6 bases). V was shortened by 3 bases and J by 3 bases, with 15 bases between the two germline ends. In germline, CDR1 is SEHNR, CDR2 FQNEAQ (reference sequence). The length of the CDR3 is 15 residues. The CDR3 DNA reads as TGTGCCAGCAGCTTCATGGCAGGGGAAGGCTACGAGCAGTACTTC. It translates to CASSFMAGEGYEQYF.

The V and J genes are TRBV12-3 or TRBV12-4 and TRBJ2-3, with D tentatively TRBD1 (5 bases). The CDR3 is 16 amino acids. V was shortened by 1 base and J by 0 bases, with 11 bases between the two germline ends. CDR3 sequence: CASSLGVGQSTDTQYF. Written as DNA, the CDR3 is TGTGCCAGCAGTTTAGGGGTGGGGCAGAGCACAGATACGCAGTATTTT.

J is TRBJ2-3 and V is TRBV10-3; possibly TRBD2 for D (6 bases). This CDR3 spans 11 amino acids. V gave up 8 bases and J gave up 6 bases, with 9 bases separating them. CDR1 and CDR2 from the germline V gene are ENHRY and SYGVKD. CDR3 in DNA: TGTGCCATCCTGCTAGCGGATACGCAGTATTTT. Amino acids: CAILLADTQYF.

This clonotype was seen a few times. The chain carries TRBV2 and TRBJ1-2; D gene unclear. Between the trimmed V and J ends, which lost 2 bases and 4 bases, there was a span of 8 bases. Germline CDR1 is SNHLY and CDR2 is FYNNEI. The CDR3 spans 13 residues. The CDR3 DNA sequence: TGTGCCAGCAGTGAAACTGGCAGCTATGGCTACACCTTC. Protein product: CASSETGSYGYTF.

The J gene is TRBJ2-3, the V gene TRBV14; TRBD2 might be the D (6 bases). CDR1 is SGHDN, CDR2 FVKESK, per germline. The CDR3 contains 14 residues. V lost 6 bases and J lost 6, with 16 bases in between. CDR3 in DNA: TGTGCCAGCAGTTTAAAGGCGGGGATTGATACGCAGTATTTT. It is translated as CASSLKAGIDTQYF.

This clonotype was counted between two and nine times. The rearrangement joins TRBV21-1 to TRBJ2-2; the table's D call of TRBD1 was not tested on the DNA. TRBV21-1 is a pseudogene segment. This CDR3 is built from 12 residues. As DNA, the CDR3 is TGTGCCAGCAGCAGGGGCAGGGGGGAGCTGTTTTTT. Its protein is CASSRGRGELFF.

This clonotype was counted a few times. This chain links TRBV6-5 with TRBJ2-7, with 12 positions matching TRBD2. Germline CDR1 MNHEY, CDR2 SVGAGI. The length of the CDR3 is 18 residues. Trimming took 8 bases from V and 0 from J; bases not matched to a gene: 14. The chain's CDR3 is CASRSTLAGGLSSYEQYF. CDR3 sequence (DNA): TGTGCCAGCCGATCAACCCTAGCGGGAGGGCTTAGCTCCTACGAGCAGTACTTC.

The chain joins TRBV24-1 to TRBJ2-1; the match to TRBD2 covers 11 bases. Trimming at V came to 4 bases and at J to 7 bases, leaving 5 bases not matched to a gene. CDR1 and CDR2 from the germline V gene are KGHDR and SFDVKD. The CDR3 contains 15 residues. In DNA, the CDR3 is TGTGCCACCAGTGAGCCGACTAGCGGGAATAATGAGCAGTTCTTC. It translates to CATSEPTSGNNEQFF.

This chain connects TRBV6-2 or TRBV6-3 to TRBJ2-1, with 9 bases aligning to TRBD2. The CDR3 is made up of 15 amino acids. V was clipped by 5 bases and J by 5 bases; unmatched bases: 7. Germline V CDR1 and CDR2: MNHEY, SVGEGT. The CDR3 sequence: CASSTRGGVNNEQFF. The CDR3 DNA follows: TGTGCCAGCAGTACGCGGGGGGGGGTCAACAATGAGCAGTTCTTC.

The chain uses TRBV3-1 and TRBJ1-1; no clear D gene. The CDR3 length is 12 residues. Germline V gene sequence: CDR1 LGHDT, CDR2 YNNKEL (reference sequence). V was clipped by 2 bases and J by 4 bases, with 5 bases between them. CDR3 nucleotide sequence: TGTGCCAGCAGCCAACAACCCACTGAAGCTTTCTTT. Translation gives CASSQQPTEAFF.

This clonotype showed up just a few times. The chain is built from TRBV28 and TRBJ2-3, with D perhaps TRBD2 (6 bases). This CDR3 comprises 14 residues. The germline V gene has CDR1 MDHEN and CDR2 SYDVKM. The V and J ends lost 8 bases and 0 bases respectively, with 12 bases between them. This CDR3 is CASLLGTSTDTQYF. DNA of the CDR3: TGTGCCAGCCTCCTCGGGACTAGCACAGATACGCAGTATTTT.

This sequence joins TRBV18 and TRBJ2-7; 9 bases align to TRBD2. Per germline, CDR1 KGHSH and CDR2 LQKENI. The CDR3 sequence is 16 residues long. V lost 0 bases and J lost 0; bases outside the gene matches: 3. This CDR3 is CASSPPSGRPSYEQYF. The CDR3, as DNA: TGTGCCAGCTCACCACCGAGCGGGAGGCCCTCCTACGAGCAGTACTTC.

This chain connects TRBV10-3 to TRBJ2-1; 10 bases line up with TRBD1. J gave up 6 bases and V 6 bases, and 5 bases lay outside the gene matches. CDR1 and CDR2 (germline): ENHRY, SYGVKD. CDR3 length equals 14 residues. The CDR3: CAIRGTGDSNEQFF. In DNA form, the CDR3 reads TGTGCCATCAGGGGGACAGGGGATAGCAATGAGCAGTTCTTC.

This clonotype has only a few counts. V usage is TRBV30 and J usage is TRBJ1-1; tentative D call: TRBD1 (5 bases). Germline V gene lookup returns CDR1 GTSNPN and CDR2 SVGIG (reference sequence). V shed 3 bases and J shed 8 bases, with 10 bases lying between them. CDR3 length equals 11 residues. The DNA for the CDR3 is TGTGCCTGGAGGTGGCGGGGCGAAGCTTTCTTT. Residues: CAWRWRGEAFF.

This clonotype was counted ten times or more. The chain couples TRBV3-1 to TRBJ1-4; the D gene is possibly TRBD1 (5 bases). V was cut by 8 bases and J by 8 bases, with 18 bases left in between. Germline assignment: CDR1 LGHDT and CDR2 YNNKEL (reference sequence). The CDR3 sequence is 14 residues long. In nucleotides, the CDR3 is TGTGCCAGCCCCCGGAGGGGATCAAGCGAAAAACTGTTTTTT. Encoded protein: CASPRRGSSEKLFF.

The chain has TRBV5-1 and TRBJ2-3; D is perhaps TRBD1 (5 bases). The V gene lost 5 bases and the J gene lost 0 bases, with 16 bases spanning the gap. Germline V lookup: CDR1 SGHRS, CDR2 YFSETQ. The length of the CDR3 is 16 residues. In DNA form, the CDR3 reads TGCGCCAGCAGACCCGACAGAGAAGTTAGCACAGATACGCAGTATTTT. Translation gives CASRPDREVSTDTQYF.

V gene TRBV6-6 combines with J gene TRBJ2-7; 12 bases are a match to TRBD1. The CDR3 sequence is 14 residues long. The V and J ends lost 6 bases and 6 bases, in that order; junction bases with no gene match: 6. CDR1 is MNHNY, CDR2 SVGAGI, per germline (reference sequence). The DNA of the CDR3 is TGTGCCAGCAGCGCGCCGGGACAGGGGGCCGAGCAGTACGTC. Encoded protein: CASSAPGQGAEQYV.